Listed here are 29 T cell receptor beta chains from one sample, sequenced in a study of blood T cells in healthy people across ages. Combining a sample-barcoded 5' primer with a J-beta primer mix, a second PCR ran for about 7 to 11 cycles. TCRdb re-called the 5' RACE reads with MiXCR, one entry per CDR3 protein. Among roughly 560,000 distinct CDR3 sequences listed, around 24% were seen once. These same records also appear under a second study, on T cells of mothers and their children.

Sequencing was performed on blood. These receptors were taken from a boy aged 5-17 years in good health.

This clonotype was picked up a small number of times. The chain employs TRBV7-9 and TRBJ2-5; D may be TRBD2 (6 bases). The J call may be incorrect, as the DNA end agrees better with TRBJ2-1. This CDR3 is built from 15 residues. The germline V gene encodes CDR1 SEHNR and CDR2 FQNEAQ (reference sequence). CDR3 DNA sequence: TGTGCCAGCAGCTTAGCGCCCAGCCGGGGGAATGAGCAGTTCTTC. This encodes CASSLAPSRGNEQFF.

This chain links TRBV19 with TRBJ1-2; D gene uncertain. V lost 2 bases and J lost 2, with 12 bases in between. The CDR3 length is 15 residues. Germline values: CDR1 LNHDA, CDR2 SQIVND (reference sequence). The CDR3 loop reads CASSITDFVNYGYTF. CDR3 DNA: TGTGCCAGTAGTATAACAGACTTTGTAAACTATGGCTACACCTTC.

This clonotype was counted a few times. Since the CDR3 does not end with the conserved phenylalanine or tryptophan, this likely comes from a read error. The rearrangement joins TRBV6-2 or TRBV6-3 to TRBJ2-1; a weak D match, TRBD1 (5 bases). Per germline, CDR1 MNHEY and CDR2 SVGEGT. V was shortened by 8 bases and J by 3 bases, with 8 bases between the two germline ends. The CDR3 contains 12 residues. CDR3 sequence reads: CASGAYYNEQFL. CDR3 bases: TGTGCCAGCGGGGCGTACTACAATGAGCAGTTCCTC.

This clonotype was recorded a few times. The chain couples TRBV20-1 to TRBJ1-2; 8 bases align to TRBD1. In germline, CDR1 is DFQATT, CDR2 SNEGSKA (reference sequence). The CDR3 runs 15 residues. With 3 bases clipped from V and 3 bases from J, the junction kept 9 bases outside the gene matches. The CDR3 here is CSAREWGQADYGYTF. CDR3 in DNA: TGCAGTGCTAGGGAATGGGGACAGGCCGACTATGGCTACACCTTC.

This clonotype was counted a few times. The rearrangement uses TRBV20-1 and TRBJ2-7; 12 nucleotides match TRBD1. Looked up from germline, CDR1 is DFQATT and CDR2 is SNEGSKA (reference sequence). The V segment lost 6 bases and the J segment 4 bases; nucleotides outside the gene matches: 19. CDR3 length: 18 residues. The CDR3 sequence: CSATAVGDRGRGSYEQYF. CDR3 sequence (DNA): TGCAGTGCAACAGCGGTTGGGGACAGGGGGCGCGGGTCGTACGAGCAGTACTTC.

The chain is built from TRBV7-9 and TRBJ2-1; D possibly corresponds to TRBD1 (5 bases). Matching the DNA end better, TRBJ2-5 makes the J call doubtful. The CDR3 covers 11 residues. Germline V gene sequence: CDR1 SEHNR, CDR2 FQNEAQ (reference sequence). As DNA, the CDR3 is TGTGCCAGCAGCTTGAACCAGGGCCAGTACTTC. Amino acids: CASSLNQGQYF.

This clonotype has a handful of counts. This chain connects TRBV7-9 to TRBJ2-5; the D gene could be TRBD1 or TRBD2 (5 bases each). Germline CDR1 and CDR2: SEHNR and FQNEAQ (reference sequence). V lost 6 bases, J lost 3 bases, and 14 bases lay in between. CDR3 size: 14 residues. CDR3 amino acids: CASRYGTAEETQYF. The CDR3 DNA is TGTGCCAGCAGATACGGGACCGCTGAAGAGACCCAGTACTTC.

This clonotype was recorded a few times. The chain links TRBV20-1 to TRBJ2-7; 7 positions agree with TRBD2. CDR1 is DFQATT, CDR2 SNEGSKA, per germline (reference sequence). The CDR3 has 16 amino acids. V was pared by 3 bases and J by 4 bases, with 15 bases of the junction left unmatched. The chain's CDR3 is CSASDPRAGVTYEQYF. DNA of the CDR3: TGCAGTGCTAGCGATCCCCGGGCGGGAGTCACGTACGAGCAGTACTTC.

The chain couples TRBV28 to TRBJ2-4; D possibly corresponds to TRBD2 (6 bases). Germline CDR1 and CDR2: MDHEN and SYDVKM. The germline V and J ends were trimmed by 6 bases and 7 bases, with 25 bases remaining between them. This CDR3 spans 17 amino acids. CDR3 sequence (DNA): TGTGCCAGCAGCCGCCCGGAGGGCACTCCCGATGGTAACATTCAGTACTTC. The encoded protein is CASSRPEGTPDGNIQYF.

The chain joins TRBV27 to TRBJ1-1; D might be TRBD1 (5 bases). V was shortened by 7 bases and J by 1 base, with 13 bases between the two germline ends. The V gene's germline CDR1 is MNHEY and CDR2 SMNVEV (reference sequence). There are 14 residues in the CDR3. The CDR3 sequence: CASKWGTENTEAFF. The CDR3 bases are TGTGCCAGCAAATGGGGGACGGAGAACACTGAAGCTTTCTTT.

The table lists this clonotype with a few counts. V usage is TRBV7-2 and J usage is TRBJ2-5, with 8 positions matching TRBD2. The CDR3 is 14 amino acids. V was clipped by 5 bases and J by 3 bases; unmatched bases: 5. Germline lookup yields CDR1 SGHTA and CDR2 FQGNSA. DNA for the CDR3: TGTGCCAGCAGCCGCAGCGGGGGAAAAGAGACCCAGTACTTC. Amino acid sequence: CASSRSGGKETQYF. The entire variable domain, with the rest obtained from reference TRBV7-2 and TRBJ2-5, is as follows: GAGVSQSPSNKVTEKGKDVELRCDPISGHTALYWYRQSLGQGLEFLIYFQGNSAPDKSGLPSDRFSAERTGGSVSTLTIQRTQQEDSAVYLCASSRSGGKETQYFGPGTRLLVL.

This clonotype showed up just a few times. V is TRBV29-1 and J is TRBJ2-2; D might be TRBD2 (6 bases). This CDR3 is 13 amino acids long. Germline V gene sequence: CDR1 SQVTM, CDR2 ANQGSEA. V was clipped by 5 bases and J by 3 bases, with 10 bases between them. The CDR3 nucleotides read TGCAGCGTTTTACTAGCTGACACCGGGGAGCTGTTTTTT. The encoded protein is CSVLLADTGELFF.

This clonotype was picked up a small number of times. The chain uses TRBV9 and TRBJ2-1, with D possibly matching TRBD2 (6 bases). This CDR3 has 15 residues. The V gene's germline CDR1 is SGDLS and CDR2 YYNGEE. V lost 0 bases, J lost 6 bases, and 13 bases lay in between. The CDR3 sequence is CASSVATGASNEQFF. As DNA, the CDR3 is TGTGCCAGCAGCGTAGCAACGGGAGCGAGCAATGAGCAGTTCTTC.

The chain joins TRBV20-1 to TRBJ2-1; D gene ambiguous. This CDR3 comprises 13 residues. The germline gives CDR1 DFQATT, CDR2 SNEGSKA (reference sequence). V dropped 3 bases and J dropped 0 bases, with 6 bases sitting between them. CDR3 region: CSARRSSYNEQFF. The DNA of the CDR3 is TGCAGTGCTAGGAGGAGCTCCTACAATGAGCAGTTCTTC.

CDR3 nucleotide sequence: TGTGCCAGTACCCGGGACAGGGGGCTCCCTAACTATGGCTACACCTTC. It is translated as CASTRDRGLPNYGYTF. The chain employs TRBV19 and TRBJ1-2; 12 positions match TRBD1. CDR1 is LNHDA, CDR2 SQIVND, per germline (reference sequence). The V and J ends lost 7 bases and 0 bases, in that order; junction bases with no gene match: 6. The CDR3 has 16 amino acids.

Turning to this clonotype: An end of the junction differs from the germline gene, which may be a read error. The CDR3 loop reads CASGVETVAGELFF. In DNA form, the CDR3 reads TGTGCCAGCGGCGTAGAAACCGTCGCCGGGGAGCTGTTTTTT. V usage is TRBV9 and J usage is TRBJ2-2; the D is unclear. CDR1 is SGDLS and CDR2 is YYNGEE in the germline V gene. The CDR3 spans 14 residues.

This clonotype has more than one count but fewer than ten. The CDR3 DNA sequence: TGTGCCAGCAGTTACGGGGGACTAGCGGGAGGGAAGACTCGGGCCAACGTCCTGACTTTC. Protein: CASSYGGLAGGKTRANVLTF. The rearrangement uses TRBV6-5 and TRBJ2-6; 16 positions agree with TRBD2. CDR3 length: 20 residues. From germline, CDR1 is MNHEY and CDR2 SVGAGI. Trimming cost V 2 bases and J 5 bases; bases outside gene matches: 9.

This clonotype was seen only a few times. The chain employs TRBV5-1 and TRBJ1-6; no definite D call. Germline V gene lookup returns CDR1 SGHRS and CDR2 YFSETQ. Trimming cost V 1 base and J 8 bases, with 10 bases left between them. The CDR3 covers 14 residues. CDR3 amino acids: CASSLSISDSPLHF. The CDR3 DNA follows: TGCGCCAGCAGCTTGAGTATCTCGGATTCACCCCTCCACTTT.

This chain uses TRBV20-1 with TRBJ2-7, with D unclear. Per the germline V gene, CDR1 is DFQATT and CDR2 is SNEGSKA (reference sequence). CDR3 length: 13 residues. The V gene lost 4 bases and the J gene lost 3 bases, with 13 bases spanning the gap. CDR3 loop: CSATNPSHYEQYF. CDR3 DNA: TGCAGTGCTACCAATCCTAGTCACTACGAGCAGTACTTC.

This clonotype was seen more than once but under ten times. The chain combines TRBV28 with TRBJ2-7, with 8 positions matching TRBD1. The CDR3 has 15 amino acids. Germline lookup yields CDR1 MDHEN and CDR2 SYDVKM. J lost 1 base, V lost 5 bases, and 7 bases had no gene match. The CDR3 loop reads CASSRPTGGSYEQYF. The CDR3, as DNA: TGTGCCAGCAGTAGACCCACAGGGGGGTCCTACGAGCAGTACTTC.

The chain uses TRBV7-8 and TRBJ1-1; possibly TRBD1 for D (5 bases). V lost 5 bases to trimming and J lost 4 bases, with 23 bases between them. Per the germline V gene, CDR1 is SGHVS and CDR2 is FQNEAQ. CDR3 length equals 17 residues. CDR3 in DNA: TGTGCCAGCAGCCGGGAACTCAAATATAGGGGAATCACTGAAGCTTTCTTT. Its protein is CASSRELKYRGITEAFF.

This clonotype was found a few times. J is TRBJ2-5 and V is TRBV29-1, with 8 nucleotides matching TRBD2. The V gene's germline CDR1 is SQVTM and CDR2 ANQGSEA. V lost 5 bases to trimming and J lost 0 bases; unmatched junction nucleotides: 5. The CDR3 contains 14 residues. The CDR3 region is CSVLRGGYQETQYF. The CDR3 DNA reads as TGCAGCGTTTTGCGCGGGGGGTACCAAGAGACCCAGTACTTC.

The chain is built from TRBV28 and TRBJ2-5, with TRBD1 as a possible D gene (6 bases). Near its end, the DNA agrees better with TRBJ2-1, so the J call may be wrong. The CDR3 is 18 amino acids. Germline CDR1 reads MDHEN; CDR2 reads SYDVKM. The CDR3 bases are TGTGCCAGCAGTACCACAGGGCCAGGCGGTGGTGGCCAAGAGACCCAGTTCTTC. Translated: CASSTTGPGGGGQETQFF.

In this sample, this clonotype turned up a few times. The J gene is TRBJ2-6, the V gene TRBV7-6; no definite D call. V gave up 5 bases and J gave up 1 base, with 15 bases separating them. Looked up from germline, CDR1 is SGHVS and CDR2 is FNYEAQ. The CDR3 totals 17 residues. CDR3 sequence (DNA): TGTGCCAGCAGCACCCACGGTTTGGGGTCTGGGGCCAACGTCCTGACTTTC. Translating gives CASSTHGLGSGANVLTF.

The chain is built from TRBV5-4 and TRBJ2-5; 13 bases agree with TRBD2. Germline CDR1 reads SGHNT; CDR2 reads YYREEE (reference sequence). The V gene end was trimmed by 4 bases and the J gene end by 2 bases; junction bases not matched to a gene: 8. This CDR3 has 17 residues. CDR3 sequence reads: CASSGGLAGDPQETQYF. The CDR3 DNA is TGTGCCAGCAGCGGAGGACTAGCGGGGGACCCGCAAGAGACCCAGTACTTC.

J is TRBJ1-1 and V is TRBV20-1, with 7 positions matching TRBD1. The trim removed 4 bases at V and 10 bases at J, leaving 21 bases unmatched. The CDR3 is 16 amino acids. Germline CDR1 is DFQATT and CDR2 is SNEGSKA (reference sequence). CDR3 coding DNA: TGCAGTGCTACCGGGGCTGTAGATCGACAGGGAATGAGAGCTTTCTTT. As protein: CSATGAVDRQGMRAFF.

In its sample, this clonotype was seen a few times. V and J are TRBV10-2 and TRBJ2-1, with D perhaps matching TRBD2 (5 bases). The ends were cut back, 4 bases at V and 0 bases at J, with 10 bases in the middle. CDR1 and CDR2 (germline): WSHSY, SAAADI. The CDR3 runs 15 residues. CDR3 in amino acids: CASSVGAASYNEQFF. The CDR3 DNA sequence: TGCGCCAGCAGTGTAGGAGCGGCCTCCTACAATGAGCAGTTCTTC.

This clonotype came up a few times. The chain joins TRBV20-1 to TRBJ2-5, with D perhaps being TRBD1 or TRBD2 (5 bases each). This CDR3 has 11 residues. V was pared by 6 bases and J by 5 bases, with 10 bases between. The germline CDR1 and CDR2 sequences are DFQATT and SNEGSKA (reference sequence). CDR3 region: CSAGDVETQYF. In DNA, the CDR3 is TGCAGTGCCGGGGACGTCGAGACCCAGTACTTC.

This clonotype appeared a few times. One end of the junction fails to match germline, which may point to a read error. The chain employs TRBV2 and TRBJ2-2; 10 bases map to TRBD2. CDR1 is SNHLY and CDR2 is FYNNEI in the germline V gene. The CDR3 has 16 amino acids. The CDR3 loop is CASSPPSGGNTGELFF. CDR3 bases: TGCGCCAGCAGTCCACCTAGCGGGGGGAACACCGGGGAGCTGTTTTTT.